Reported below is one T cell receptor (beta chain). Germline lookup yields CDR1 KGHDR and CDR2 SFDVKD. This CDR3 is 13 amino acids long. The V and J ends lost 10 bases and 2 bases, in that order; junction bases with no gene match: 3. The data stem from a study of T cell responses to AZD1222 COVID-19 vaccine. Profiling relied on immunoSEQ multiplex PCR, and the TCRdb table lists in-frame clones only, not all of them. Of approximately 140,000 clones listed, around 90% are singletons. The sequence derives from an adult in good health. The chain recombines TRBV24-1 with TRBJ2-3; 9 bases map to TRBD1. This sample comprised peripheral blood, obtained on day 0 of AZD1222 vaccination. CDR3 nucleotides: TGTGCCACACAGGGGGCCTACACAGATACGCAGTATTTT. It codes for CATQGAYTDTQYF.